One sample yielded the 31 T cell receptor beta chains listed below, sequenced in a study of control samples from healthy donors and cancer patients. Sequencing used immunoSEQ multiplex PCR; TCRdb keeps in-frame clones, though not all of them. The sample includes about 160,000 clones, roughly 90% of them seen just once. The sample comprised blood. These TCRs come from a man in his thirties or forties in good health.

In its sample, this clone was seen once. The chain joins TRBV28 to TRBJ1-5, with a possible D match to TRBD1 (6 bases). CDR3 length: 16 residues. Per the germline V gene, CDR1 is MDHEN and CDR2 is SYDVKM. The V gene lost 5 bases and the J gene lost 7 bases, with 21 bases spanning the gap. This CDR3 is CASSPLMGGGGQPQHF. In DNA, the CDR3 is TGTGCCAGCAGTCCCCTGATGGGGGGGGGCGGGCAGCCCCAGCATTTT.

This chain joins TRBV7-8 and TRBJ1-6, with D possibly being TRBD1 (6 bases). Trimming took off 1 base at V and 7 bases at J, with 14 bases between the two ends. The germline V gene encodes CDR1 SGHVS and CDR2 FQNEAQ. This CDR3 is 16 amino acids long. The CDR3 is CASSLGRDIGNSPLHF. CDR3 nucleotides: TGTGCCAGCAGCTTAGGGCGGGACATCGGGAATTCACCCCTCCACTTT.

CDR3 coding DNA: TGTGCCTGGAGTGCCCAGGAGACTGAGCCCCAGCATTTT. Encoded protein: CAWSAQETEPQHF. The chain uses TRBV30 and TRBJ1-5; D gene ambiguous. The V and J ends lost 1 base and 8 bases respectively, with 12 bases between them. There are 13 residues in the CDR3. Germline lookup yields CDR1 GTSNPN and CDR2 SVGIG (reference sequence).

J is TRBJ2-1 and V is TRBV9; 10 nucleotides align to TRBD1. The CDR3 is made up of 16 amino acids. The germline gives CDR1 SGDLS, CDR2 YYNGEE. J gave up 3 bases and V 3 bases, and 6 bases lay outside the gene matches. CDR3 loop: CASSAPGTGDYNEQFF. CDR3 sequence (DNA): TGTGCCAGCAGCGCCCCCGGGACAGGGGACTACAATGAGCAGTTCTTC.

This clone has only one observation. The gene calls are TRBV19 and TRBJ1-4; no clear D gene. V lost 5 bases and J lost 8, with 15 bases in between. Germline CDR1 reads LNHDA; CDR2 reads SQIVND (reference sequence). The CDR3 runs to 14 residues. CDR3 sequence reads: CASSPNADLEKLFF. CDR3 coding DNA: TGTGCCAGTAGTCCTAATGCCGACCTGGAAAAACTGTTTTTT.

The rearrangement links TRBV6-7 to TRBJ2-1, with 10 bases matching TRBD2. TRBV6-7 is labeled an ORF, and its function is uncertain. V gave up 2 bases and J gave up 15 bases; unmatched junction bases: 16. The CDR3 sequence is 16 residues long. CDR3 amino acids: CASSYPLRGSGGRTFF. The CDR3 DNA reads as TGTGCCAGCAGTTACCCCCTGCGGGGTAGCGGGGGGCGAACGTTCTTC.

The chain employs TRBV2 and TRBJ1-4, with a possible D match to TRBD1 (5 bases). The CDR3 covers 14 residues. Trimming removed 5 bases from V and 4 bases from J, with 11 bases in between. The germline V gene encodes CDR1 SNHLY and CDR2 FYNNEI. In DNA, the CDR3 is TGTGCCAGCAGTCTTGACAGACATAATGAAAAACTGTTTTTT. It yields the protein CASSLDRHNEKLFF. Full variable domain (outside the CDR3, taken from reference TRBV2 and TRBJ1-4): EPEVTQTPSHQVTQMGQEVILRCVPISNHLYFYWYRQILGQKVEFLVSFYNNEISEKSEIFDDQFSVERPDGSNFTLKIRSTKLEDSAMYFCASSLDRHNEKLFFGSGTQLSVL.

V gene TRBV19 combines with J gene TRBJ1-2; TRBD1 matches at 7 bases. The CDR3 spans 16 residues. Germline assignment: CDR1 LNHDA and CDR2 SQIVND (reference sequence). With V trimmed by 7 bases and J by 1 base, 12 bases remained unmatched. CDR3 residues: CASIKEGAFGNYGYTF. Written as DNA, the CDR3 is TGTGCCAGTATTAAAGAGGGGGCTTTTGGTAACTATGGCTACACCTTC.

CDR3 sequence reads: CASSPDSYYEQYF. The CDR3 nucleotides read TGTGCCAGCAGCCCGGACAGTTACTACGAGCAGTACTTC. The chain links TRBV2 to TRBJ2-7, with D possibly TRBD1 on 6 matching bases. The CDR3 sequence is 13 residues long. V gave up 6 bases and J gave up 3 bases, with 12 bases separating them. Germline V gives CDR1 SNHLY, CDR2 FYNNEI.

This chain uses TRBV12-3 or TRBV12-4 with TRBJ1-1; D is perhaps TRBD1 (6 bases). V was clipped by 6 bases and J by 3 bases, with 8 bases between them. The CDR3 has 12 amino acids. DNA of the CDR3: TGTGCCAGCAGCTCAGGGGACACTGAAGCTTTCTTT. Residues: CASSSGDTEAFF.

Notes on this clone: This sample also contains other DNA sequences that code for the same CDR3. The V and J genes are TRBV7-2 and TRBJ1-2, with TRBD1 matching 7 bases. CDR3 length equals 13 residues. J lost 8 bases, V lost 5 bases, and 8 bases had no gene match. Germline V gene data show CDR1 as SGHTA and CDR2 as FQGNSA. CDR3 DNA sequence: TGTGCCAGCAGCCCCGACAGGGTGGGAGGCTACACCTTC. Encoded protein: CASSPDRVGGYTF.

V is TRBV10-3 and J is TRBJ2-1; 12 bases are a match to TRBD2. Per the germline V gene, CDR1 is ENHRY and CDR2 is SYGVKD. The CDR3 has 16 amino acids. Trimming removed 4 bases from V and 7 bases from J; junction bases left unmatched: 8. The CDR3 nucleotides are TGTGCCATCAGTGGGCTAGCGGGAGGGCCGGCGAATGAGCAGTTCTTC. It codes for CAISGLAGGPANEQFF.

In nucleotides, the CDR3 is TGTGCCAGCGAACAGAGAATCTACGAGCAGTACTTC. Its protein is CASEQRIYEQYF. This chain joins TRBV21-1 and TRBJ2-7; the table gives TRBD1 as D, unverified against the DNA. TRBV21-1 is reported as a pseudogene. The CDR3 runs 12 residues.

In this sample, this clone turned up once. The chain joins TRBV7-3 to TRBJ2-1; D might be TRBD1 (5 bases). V gave up 2 bases and J gave up 6 bases, with 14 bases separating them. This CDR3 contains 15 residues. Germline CDR1 reads SGHTA; CDR2 reads FQGTGA. CDR3 loop: CASSLSFGRVNEQFF. Written as DNA, the CDR3 is TGTGCCAGCAGCTTATCCTTTGGCAGGGTCAATGAGCAGTTCTTC.

This clone was observed a few times. The chain employs TRBV5-1 and TRBJ1-3; 7 nucleotides line up with TRBD1. The CDR3 spans 16 residues. After removal of 4 bases from V and 9 bases from J, the junction contained 16 bases not matched to a gene. Germline V CDR1 and CDR2: SGHRS, YFSETQ. CDR3 sequence (DNA): TGCGCCAGCAGCCGGGACGTAGGCCTCAACAGGGGCACCATATATTTT. Amino acid sequence: CASSRDVGLNRGTIYF. Filled out from reference TRBV5-1 and TRBJ1-3, the complete variable domain reads KAGVTQTPRYLIKTRGQQVTLSCSPISGHRSVSWYQQTPGQGLQFLFEYFSETQRNKGNFPGRFSGRQFSNSRSEMNVSTLELGDSALYLCASSRDVGLNRGTIYFGEGSWLTVV.

This clone was picked up one time. The chain is built from TRBV6-1 and TRBJ1-6, with D possibly being TRBD1 (5 bases). With 3 bases removed from V and 7 bases from J, the gap between germline ends came to 16 bases. This CDR3 is built from 16 residues. The germline V gene encodes CDR1 MNHNS and CDR2 SASEGT. The CDR3: CASSDSLGGRNSPLHF. Here the CDR3 DNA reads TGTGCCAGCAGTGATTCCCTCGGGGGAAGGAATTCACCCCTCCACTTT.

The chain couples TRBV5-6 to TRBJ2-7; 8 bases map to TRBD1. This CDR3 has 15 residues. With 4 bases clipped from V and 5 bases from J, the junction kept 11 bases outside the gene matches. In germline, CDR1 is SGHDT, CDR2 YYEEEE. CDR3 sequence (DNA): TGTGCCAGCAGCGGAGGGACAGGCTTACACGACGAGCAGTACTTC. It encodes CASSGGTGLHDEQYF.

This chain joins TRBV9 and TRBJ2-7, with TRBD2 matching 10 bases. This CDR3 is 17 amino acids long. Germline V gene data show CDR1 as SGDLS and CDR2 as YYNGEE. The J segment lost 0 bases and the V segment lost 0 bases, leaving 6 bases of the junction unmatched. CDR3 in amino acids: CASSVDASGGSSYEQYF. CDR3 nucleotides: TGTGCCAGCAGCGTAGATGCTAGCGGGGGCAGCTCCTACGAGCAGTACTTC.

This chain uses TRBV6-4 with TRBJ2-1; unclear D gene. The length of the CDR3 is 12 residues. Looked up from germline, CDR1 is MRHNA and CDR2 is SNTAGT. The V gene lost 10 bases and the J gene lost 4 bases, with 11 bases spanning the gap. The DNA for the CDR3 is TGTGCCACAAAGGACGGATACAATGAGCAGTTCTTC. Translated: CATKDGYNEQFF.

This rearrangement joins TRBV28 to TRBJ2-7; D gene unclear. The ends were cut back, 7 bases at V and 2 bases at J, with 18 bases in the middle. The CDR3 is 15 amino acids. Germline V lookup: CDR1 MDHEN, CDR2 SYDVKM. CDR3 sequence reads: CASTSRRASTYEQYF. In DNA, the CDR3 is TGTGCCAGCACGAGCAGAAGGGCTAGTACCTACGAGCAGTACTTC.

The V gene is TRBV6-5, the J gene TRBJ2-1; D may be TRBD2 (6 bases). The V end was cut by 3 bases, the J end by 10 bases, with 16 bases between. This CDR3 is 14 amino acids long. Germline CDR1 and CDR2: MNHEY and SVGAGI. The CDR3 loop reads CASSYLTGGDEQFF. The CDR3 nucleotides are TGTGCCAGCAGTTATTTAACCGGAGGGGACGAGCAGTTCTTC.

This clone was seen just once. The rearrangement links TRBV3-1 (or the pseudogene TRBV3-2) to TRBJ2-4; 11 bases are a match to TRBD2. The CDR3 loop spans 19 amino acids. Germline lookup yields CDR1 LGHDT and CDR2 YNNKEL (reference sequence). With V trimmed by 5 bases and J by 3 bases, 15 bases remained unmatched. CDR3 in DNA: TGTGCCAGCAGCTTGGCAACTAGCGGGAGCCGTTTGGGCAAAAACATTCAGTACTTC. It specifies CASSLATSGSRLGKNIQYF.

The table lists this clone with a few counts. The rearrangement joins TRBV5-1 to TRBJ1-3; D gene uncertain. Trimming shortened V by 5 bases and J by 0 bases, and 12 bases separated the two germline ends. The length of the CDR3 is 15 residues. In germline, CDR1 is SGHRS, CDR2 YFSETQ. The CDR3 sequence is CASRSTAYSGNTIYF. The CDR3 nucleotides read TGCGCCAGCAGGTCCACAGCCTACTCTGGAAACACCATATATTTT.

Comment on this clone: Other DNA variants within this sample encode the same CDR3. The rearrangement links TRBV20-1 to TRBJ2-6, with D uncertain. V shed 3 bases and J shed 1 base, with 7 bases lying between them. CDR1 is DFQATT and CDR2 is SNEGSKA in the germline V gene (reference sequence). This CDR3 has 14 amino acids. The DNA for the CDR3 is TGCAGTGCTAGTAATCCGTCTGGGGCCAACGTCCTGACTTTC. Translating gives CSASNPSGANVLTF.

Notes on this clone: Other DNA sequences within the sample encode an identical CDR3. The chain couples TRBV5-1 to TRBJ1-1, with TRBD1 matching 8 bases. The ends lost 4 bases at V and 1 base at J; junction bases unmatched: 3. The germline gives CDR1 SGHRS, CDR2 YFSETQ. The CDR3 runs to 14 residues. CDR3 region: CASSPGTGNTEAFF. As DNA, the CDR3 is TGCGCCAGCAGCCCGGGGACAGGGAACACTGAAGCTTTCTTT.

This chain joins TRBV5-5 and TRBJ1-1; no firm D call. Germline CDR1 is SGHKS and CDR2 is YYEKEE (reference sequence). The CDR3 is made up of 13 amino acids. Trimming pared 6 bases from V and 12 bases from J, leaving 21 bases between. The CDR3 is CASTPSGGNRTFF. In DNA form, the CDR3 reads TGTGCCAGCACCCCCTCGGGCGGCAACCGGACTTTCTTT.

The V call is TRBV27, the J call TRBJ1-5; 9 bases map to TRBD1. CDR3 length equals 15 residues. Germline lookup yields CDR1 MNHEY and CDR2 SMNVEV (reference sequence). Trimming cost V 3 bases and J 2 bases; bases outside gene matches: 2. The chain's CDR3 is CASSFRQGGNQPQHF. The CDR3 nucleotides read TGTGCCAGCAGTTTTCGACAGGGGGGCAATCAGCCCCAGCATTTT.

This rearrangement joins TRBV5-1 to TRBJ2-2; D gene uncertain. Germline V gene lookup returns CDR1 SGHRS and CDR2 YFSETQ. This CDR3 comprises 11 residues. V lost 0 bases to trimming and J lost 8 bases, with 2 bases between them. The chain's CDR3 is CASSLEGELFF. In nucleotides, the CDR3 is TGCGCCAGCAGCTTGGAAGGGGAGCTGTTTTTT.

The CDR3 here is CASSEETGELFF. The DNA of the CDR3 is TGTGCCAGCAGTGAAGAGACCGGGGAGCTGTTTTTT. This chain links TRBV2 with TRBJ2-2; the D is unclear. The length of the CDR3 is 12 residues. V lost 1 base, J lost 5 bases, and 2 bases lay in between. Germline V gene lookup returns CDR1 SNHLY and CDR2 FYNNEI.

This chain joins TRBV5-1 and TRBJ2-5; 16 bases match TRBD2. V shed 4 bases, J shed 0 bases, and the junction held 3 bases outside the gene matches. The CDR3 contains 17 residues. Germline V gene data show CDR1 as SGHRS and CDR2 as YFSETQ. The CDR3 DNA follows: TGCGCCAGCAGCCCGGGACTAGCGGGAGGGCACCAAGAGACCCAGTACTTC. It is translated as CASSPGLAGGHQETQYF.

The rearrangement uses TRBV3-1 (or the pseudogene TRBV3-2) and TRBJ1-1; no clear D. The CDR3 has 13 residues. The V gene lost 2 bases and the J gene lost 7 bases, with 11 bases spanning the gap. Germline V gene lookup returns CDR1 LGHDT and CDR2 YNNKEL (reference sequence). CDR3 coding DNA: TGTGCCAGCAGCCAAAGTAAACGGAATGAAGCTTTCTTT. The encoded protein is CASSQSKRNEAFF.